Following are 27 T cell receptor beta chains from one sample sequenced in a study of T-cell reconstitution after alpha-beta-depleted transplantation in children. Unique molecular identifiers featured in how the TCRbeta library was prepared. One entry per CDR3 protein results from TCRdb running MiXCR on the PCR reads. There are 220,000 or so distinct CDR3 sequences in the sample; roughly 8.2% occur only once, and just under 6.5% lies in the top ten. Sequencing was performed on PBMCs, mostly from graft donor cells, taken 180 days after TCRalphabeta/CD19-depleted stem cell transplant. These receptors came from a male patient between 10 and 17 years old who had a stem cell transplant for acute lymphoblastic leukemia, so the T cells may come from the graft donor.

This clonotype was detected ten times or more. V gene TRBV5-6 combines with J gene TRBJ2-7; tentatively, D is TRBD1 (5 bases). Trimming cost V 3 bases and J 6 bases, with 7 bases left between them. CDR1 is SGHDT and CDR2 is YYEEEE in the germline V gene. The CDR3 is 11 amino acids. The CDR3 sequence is CASSSGPEQYF. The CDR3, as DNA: TGTGCCAGCAGCTCAGGGCCCGAGCAGTACTTC.

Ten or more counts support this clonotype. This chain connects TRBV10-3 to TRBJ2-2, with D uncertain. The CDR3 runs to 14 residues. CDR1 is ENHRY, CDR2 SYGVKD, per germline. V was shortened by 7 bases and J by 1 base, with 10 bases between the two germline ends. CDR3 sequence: CAITEQRNTGELFF. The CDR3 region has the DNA TGTGCCATCACCGAACAGCGGAACACCGGGGAGCTGTTTTTT.

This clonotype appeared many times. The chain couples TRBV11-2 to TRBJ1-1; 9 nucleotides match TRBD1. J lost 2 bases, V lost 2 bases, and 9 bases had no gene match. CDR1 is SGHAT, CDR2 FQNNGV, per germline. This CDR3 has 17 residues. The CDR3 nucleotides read TGTGCCAGCAGCTTAAGCTGGGGGACAGGGTACAACACTGAAGCTTTCTTT. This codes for CASSLSWGTGYNTEAFF.

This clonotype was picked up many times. The CDR3 sequence is CASSLEGHAVYEQYF. The CDR3 DNA follows: TGTGCCAGCAGCTTGGAGGGGCACGCGGTGTACGAGCAGTACTTC. V and J are TRBV5-6 and TRBJ2-7, with TRBD1 as a possible D gene (5 bases). The CDR3 totals 15 residues. Trimming removed 0 bases at V and 4 bases at J, with 14 bases between. The germline V gene has CDR1 SGHDT and CDR2 YYEEEE.

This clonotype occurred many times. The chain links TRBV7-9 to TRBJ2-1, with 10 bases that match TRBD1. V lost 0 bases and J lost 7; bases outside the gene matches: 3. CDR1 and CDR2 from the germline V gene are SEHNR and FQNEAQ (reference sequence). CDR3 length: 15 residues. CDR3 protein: CASSLAWTGGNEQFF. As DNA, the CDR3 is TGTGCCAGCAGCTTAGCTTGGACAGGGGGAAATGAGCAGTTCTTC.

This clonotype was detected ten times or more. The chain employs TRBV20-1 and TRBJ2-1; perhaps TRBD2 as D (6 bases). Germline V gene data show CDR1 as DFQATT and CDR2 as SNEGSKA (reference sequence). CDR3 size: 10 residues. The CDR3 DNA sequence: TGCAGCCTCTCCCAGGGAGGGCAGTTCTTC. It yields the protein CSLSQGGQFF.

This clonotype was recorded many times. The CDR3 DNA sequence: TGCGCCAGCAGCCCCGCCCTAGGACCATCACCGACAAGCTCCTACAATGAGCAGTTCTTC. It specifies CASSPALGPSPTSSYNEQFF. V gene TRBV4-3 combines with J gene TRBJ2-1; D gene ambiguous. Per the germline V gene, CDR1 is LGHNA and CDR2 is YSLEER. Trimming cost V 4 bases and J 0 bases, with 25 bases left between them. This CDR3 region has 20 residues.

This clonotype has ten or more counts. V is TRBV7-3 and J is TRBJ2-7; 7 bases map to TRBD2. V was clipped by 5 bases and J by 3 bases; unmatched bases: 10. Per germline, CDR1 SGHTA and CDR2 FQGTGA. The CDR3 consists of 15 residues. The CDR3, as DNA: TGTGCCAGCAGCGTTTACGCCGGGGGGTTCTACGAGCAGTACTTC. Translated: CASSVYAGGFYEQYF. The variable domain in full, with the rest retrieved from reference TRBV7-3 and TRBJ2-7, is GAGVSQTPSNKVTEKGKYVELRCDPISGHTALYWYRQSLGQGPEFLIYFQGTGAADDSGLPNDRFFAVRPEGSVSTLKIQRTERGDSAVYLCASSVYAGGFYEQYFGPGTRLTVT.

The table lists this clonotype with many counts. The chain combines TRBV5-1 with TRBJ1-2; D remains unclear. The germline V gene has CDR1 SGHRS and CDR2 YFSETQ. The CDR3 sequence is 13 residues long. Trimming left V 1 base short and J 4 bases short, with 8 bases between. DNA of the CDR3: TGCGCCAGCAGCTTGACAGTATCCTATGGCTACACCTTC. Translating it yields CASSLTVSYGYTF. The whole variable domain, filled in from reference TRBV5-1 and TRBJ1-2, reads KAGVTQTPRYLIKTRGQQVTLSCSPISGHRSVSWYQQTPGQGLQFLFEYFSETQRNKGNFPGRFSGRQFSNSRSEMNVSTLELGDSALYLCASSLTVSYGYTFGSGTRLTVV.

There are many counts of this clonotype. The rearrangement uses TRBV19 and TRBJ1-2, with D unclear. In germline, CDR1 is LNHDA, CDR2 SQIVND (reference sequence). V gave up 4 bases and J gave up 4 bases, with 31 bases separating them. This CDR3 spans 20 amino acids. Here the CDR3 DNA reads TGTGCCAGTAGTAGCCTCATAGGAGTCCGAACTACTCGAAACCTCTATGGCTACACCTTC. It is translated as CASSSLIGVRTTRNLYGYTF. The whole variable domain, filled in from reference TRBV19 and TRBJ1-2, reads DGGITQSPKYLFRKEGQNVTLSCEQNLNHDAMYWYRQDPGQGLRLIYYSQIVNDFQKGDIAEGYSVSREKKESFPLTVTSAQKNPTAFYLCASSSLIGVRTTRNLYGYTFGSGTRLTVV.

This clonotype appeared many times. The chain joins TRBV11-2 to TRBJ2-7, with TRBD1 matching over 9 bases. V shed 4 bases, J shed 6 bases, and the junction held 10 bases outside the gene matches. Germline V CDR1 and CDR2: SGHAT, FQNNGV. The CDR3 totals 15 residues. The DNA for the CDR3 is TGTGCCAGCAGCTGGGGGACAGGGATCACCTCCGAGCAGTACTTC. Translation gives CASSWGTGITSEQYF.

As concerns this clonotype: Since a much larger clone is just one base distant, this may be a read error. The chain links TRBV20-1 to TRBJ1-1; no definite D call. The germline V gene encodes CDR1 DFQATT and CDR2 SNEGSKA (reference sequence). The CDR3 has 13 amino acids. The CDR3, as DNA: TGCAGTGCTAGAGCAGGTTTGAACCCTGAAGCTTTCTTT. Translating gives CSARAGLNPEAFF.

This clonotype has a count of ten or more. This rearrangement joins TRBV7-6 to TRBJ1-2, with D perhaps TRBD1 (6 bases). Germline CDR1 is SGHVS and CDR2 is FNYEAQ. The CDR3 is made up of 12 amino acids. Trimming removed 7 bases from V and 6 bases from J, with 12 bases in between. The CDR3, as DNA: TGTGCCAGCATATTGGACAGACATGGCTACACCTTC. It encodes CASILDRHGYTF. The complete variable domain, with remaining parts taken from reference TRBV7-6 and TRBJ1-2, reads GAGVSQSPRYKVTKRGQDVALRCDPISGHVSLYWYRQALGQGPEFLTYFNYEAQQDKSGLPNDRFSAERPEGSISTLTIQRTEQRDSAMYRCASILDRHGYTFGSGTRLTVV.

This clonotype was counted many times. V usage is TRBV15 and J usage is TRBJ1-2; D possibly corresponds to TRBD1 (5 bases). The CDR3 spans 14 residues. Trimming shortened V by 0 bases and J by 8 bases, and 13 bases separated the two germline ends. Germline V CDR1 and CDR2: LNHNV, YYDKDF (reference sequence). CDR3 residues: CATSREGDGPGYTF. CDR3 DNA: TGTGCCACCAGCAGAGAGGGGGACGGCCCCGGCTACACCTTC.

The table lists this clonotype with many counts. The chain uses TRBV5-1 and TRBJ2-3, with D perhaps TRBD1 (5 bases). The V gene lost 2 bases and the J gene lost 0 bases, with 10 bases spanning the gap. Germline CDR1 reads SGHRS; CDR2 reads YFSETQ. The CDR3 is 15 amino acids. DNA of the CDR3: TGCGCCAGCAGCTTTCGACAGCCTAGCACAGATACGCAGTATTTT. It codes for CASSFRQPSTDTQYF. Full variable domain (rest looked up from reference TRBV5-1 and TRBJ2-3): KAGVTQTPRYLIKTRGQQVTLSCSPISGHRSVSWYQQTPGQGLQFLFEYFSETQRNKGNFPGRFSGRQFSNSRSEMNVSTLELGDSALYLCASSFRQPSTDTQYFGPGTRLTVL.

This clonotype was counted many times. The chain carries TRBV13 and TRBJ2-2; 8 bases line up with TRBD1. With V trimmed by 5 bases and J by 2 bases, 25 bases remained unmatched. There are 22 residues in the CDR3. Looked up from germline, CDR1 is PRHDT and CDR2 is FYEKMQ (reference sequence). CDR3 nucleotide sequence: TGTGCCAGCAGCCTCATGCTGAGTTGGACAGGGCCGCTAGGTGAAAACACCGGGGAGCTGTTTTTT. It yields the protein CASSLMLSWTGPLGENTGELFF.

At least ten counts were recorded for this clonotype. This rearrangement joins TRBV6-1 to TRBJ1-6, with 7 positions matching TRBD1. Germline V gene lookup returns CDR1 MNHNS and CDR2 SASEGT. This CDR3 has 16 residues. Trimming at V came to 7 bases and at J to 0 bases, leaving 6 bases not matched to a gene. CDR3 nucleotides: TGTGCCAGCACTGGGACAGTGAGCTCCTATAATTCACCCCTCCACTTT. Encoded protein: CASTGTVSSYNSPLHF.

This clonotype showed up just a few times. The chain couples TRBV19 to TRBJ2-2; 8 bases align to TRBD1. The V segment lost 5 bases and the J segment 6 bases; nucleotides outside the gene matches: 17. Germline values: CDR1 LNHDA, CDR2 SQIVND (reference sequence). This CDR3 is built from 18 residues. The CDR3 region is CASSPLGHLAGGPGELFF. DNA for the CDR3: TGTGCCAGTAGTCCCCTGGGGCACCTTGCAGGGGGCCCCGGGGAGCTGTTTTTT.

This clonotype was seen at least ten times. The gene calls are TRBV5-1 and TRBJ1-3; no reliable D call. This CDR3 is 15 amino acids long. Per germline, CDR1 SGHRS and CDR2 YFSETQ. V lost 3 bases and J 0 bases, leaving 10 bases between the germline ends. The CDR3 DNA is TGCGCCAGCAGCTGGAACGGGGTCTCTGGAAACACCATATATTTT. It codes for CASSWNGVSGNTIYF.

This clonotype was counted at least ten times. The CDR3 region has the DNA TGTGCCAGCTCACCAGCGGGCGGCACTGAAGCTTTCTTT. Protein: CASSPAGGTEAFF. This rearrangement joins TRBV18 to TRBJ1-1; D not resolved. CDR1 and CDR2 (germline): KGHSH, LQKENI. With 2 bases removed from V and 4 bases from J, the gap between germline ends came to 8 bases. CDR3 length: 13 amino acids.

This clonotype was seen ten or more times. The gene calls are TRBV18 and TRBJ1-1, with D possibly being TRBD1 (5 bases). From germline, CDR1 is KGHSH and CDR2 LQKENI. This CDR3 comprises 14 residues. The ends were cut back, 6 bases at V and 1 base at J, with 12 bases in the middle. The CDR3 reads CASSESQGNTEAFF. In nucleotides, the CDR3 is TGTGCCAGCTCGGAGTCCCAGGGGAACACTGAAGCTTTCTTT.

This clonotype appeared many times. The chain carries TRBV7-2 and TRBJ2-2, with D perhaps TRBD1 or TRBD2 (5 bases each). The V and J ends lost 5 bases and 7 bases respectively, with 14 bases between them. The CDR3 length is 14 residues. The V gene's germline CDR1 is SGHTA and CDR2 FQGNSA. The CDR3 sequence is CASSRIQEVGELFF. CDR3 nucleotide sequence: TGTGCCAGCAGCCGCATACAGGAGGTCGGGGAGCTGTTTTTT.

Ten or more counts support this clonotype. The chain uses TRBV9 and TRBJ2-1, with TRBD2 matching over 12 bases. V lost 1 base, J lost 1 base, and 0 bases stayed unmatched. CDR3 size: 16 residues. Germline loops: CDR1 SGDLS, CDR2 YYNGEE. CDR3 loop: CASSVTSGRSYNEQFF. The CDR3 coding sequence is TGTGCCAGCAGCGTAACTAGCGGGAGGTCCTACAATGAGCAGTTCTTC. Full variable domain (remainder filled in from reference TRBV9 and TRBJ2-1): DSGVTQTPKHLITATGQRVTLRCSPRSGDLSVYWYQQSLDQGLQFLIQYYNGEERAKGNILERFSAQQFPDLHSELNLSSLELGDSALYFCASSVTSGRSYNEQFFGPGTRLTVL.

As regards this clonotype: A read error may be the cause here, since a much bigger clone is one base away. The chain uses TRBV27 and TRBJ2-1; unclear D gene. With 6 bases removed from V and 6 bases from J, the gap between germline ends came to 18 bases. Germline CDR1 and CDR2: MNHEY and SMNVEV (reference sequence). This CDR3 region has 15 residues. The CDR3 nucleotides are TGTGCCAGCAGATTCGACGGTAGCATCTGCAATGAGCAGTTCTTC. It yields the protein CASRFDGSICNEQFF.

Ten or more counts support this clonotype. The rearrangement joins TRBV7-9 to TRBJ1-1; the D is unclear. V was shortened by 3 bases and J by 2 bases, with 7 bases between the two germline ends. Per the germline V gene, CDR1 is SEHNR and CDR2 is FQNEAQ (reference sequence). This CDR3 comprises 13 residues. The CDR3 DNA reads TGTGCCAGCAGCTTGACTACCAACACTGAAGCTTTCTTT. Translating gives CASSLTTNTEAFF.

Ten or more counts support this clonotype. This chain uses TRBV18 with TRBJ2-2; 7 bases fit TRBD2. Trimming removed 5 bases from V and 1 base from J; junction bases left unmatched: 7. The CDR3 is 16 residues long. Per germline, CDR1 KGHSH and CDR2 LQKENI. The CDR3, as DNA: TGTGCCAGCTCATCCGAGCTAGCGGTGAACACCGGGGAGCTGTTTTTT. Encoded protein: CASSSELAVNTGELFF. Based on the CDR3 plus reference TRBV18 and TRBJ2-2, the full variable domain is NAGVMQNPRHLVRRRGQEARLRCSPMKGHSHVYWYRQLPEEGLKFMVYLQKENIIDESGMPKERFSAEFPKEGPSILRIQQVVRGDSAAYFCASSSELAVNTGELFFGEGSRLTVL.

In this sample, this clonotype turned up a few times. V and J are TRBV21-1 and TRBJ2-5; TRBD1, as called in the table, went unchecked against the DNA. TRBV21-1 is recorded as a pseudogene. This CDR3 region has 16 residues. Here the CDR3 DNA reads TGTGCCAGCAGTCCGGGGGACACACTAGATAAAGAGACCCAGTACTTC. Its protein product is CASSPGDTLDKETQYF.